Following are 2 T cell receptor beta chains from one sample sequenced in a study of early T cells in non-severe SARS-CoV-2 infection. TCRdb called the 5' RACE reads again in MiXCR, with one record for every CDR3 protein. Of 65,000 to 85,000 distinct CDR3 sequences listed, 9% to 10% are singletons. Sample: whole blood, taken at baseline. The receptors come from an adult who was a healthcare worker with PCR-confirmed SARS-CoV-2 infection or an uninfected control (not recorded which).

This clonotype was picked up a small number of times. The V call is TRBV28, the J call TRBJ1-1, with D tentatively TRBD1 (5 bases). From germline, CDR1 is MDHEN and CDR2 SYDVKM. This CDR3 is built from 13 residues. Trimming removed 3 bases from V and 8 bases from J, with 13 bases in between. The CDR3 loop reads CASSLPGTEEAFF. The CDR3 coding sequence is TGTGCCAGCAGTTTGCCAGGGACTGAGGAAGCTTTCTTT.

The table lists this clonotype with many counts. This CDR3 reads CASKGRGEQFF. The CDR3, as DNA: TGTGCCAGTAAAGGGAGGGGCGAGCAGTTCTTC. The chain recombines TRBV19 with TRBJ2-1; 7 nucleotides agree with TRBD2. V was pared by 7 bases and J by 10 bases, with 4 bases of the junction left unmatched. The CDR3 sequence is 11 residues long. CDR1 is LNHDA, CDR2 SQIVND, per germline (reference sequence).